A single sample is the source of the 4 T cell receptor beta chains below, sequenced in a study of response to subunit inactivated influenza vaccine. TCRdb reprocessed the RT-PCR reads with MiXCR, giving one entry per CDR3 protein. The sample yields 500,000 or so distinct CDR3 sequences, approximately 15% seen once. The source was CD4+ T cells sorted from PBMCs, collected 23 months after vaccination. These receptors were taken from a man aged 50 to 75 who received an inactivated influenza vaccine.

The V gene is TRBV6-5, the J gene TRBJ1-6, with a tentative D call TRBD1 (5 bases). Germline loops: CDR1 MNHEY, CDR2 SVGAGI. Deletions cut 2 bases from V and 10 bases from J, with 15 bases between. This CDR3 region has 15 residues. CDR3 bases: TGTGCCAGCAGTTACGGGGCAGCAGGGCGATCACCCCTCCACTTT. It yields the protein CASSYGAAGRSPLHF.

A few counts support this clonotype. The chain has TRBV20-1 and TRBJ2-7; 7 bases fit TRBD2. Germline assignment: CDR1 DFQATT and CDR2 SNEGSKA (reference sequence). The CDR3 is 16 amino acids. Trimming took 0 bases from V and 0 from J; bases not matched to a gene: 8. The CDR3 region is CSARDPEGGSSYEQYF. The CDR3 DNA reads TGCAGTGCTAGAGATCCCGAGGGCGGGAGCTCCTACGAGCAGTACTTC.

This clonotype was detected only a few times. The chain is built from TRBV7-2 and TRBJ2-7; 7 bases line up with TRBD1. Germline assignment: CDR1 SGHTA and CDR2 FQGNSA. The V and J ends lost 5 bases and 7 bases, in that order; junction bases with no gene match: 14. The CDR3 is 15 residues long. CDR3 protein: CASSPRQGTYEEQYF. The DNA for the CDR3 is TGTGCCAGCAGCCCCAGACAGGGTACCTACGAAGAGCAGTACTTC.

Only a few counts were recorded for this clonotype. The V gene is TRBV6-5, the J gene TRBJ1-1; no firm D call. This CDR3 has 15 amino acids. Trimming left V 0 bases short and J 1 base short, with 9 bases between. The germline V gene has CDR1 MNHEY and CDR2 SVGAGI. The CDR3 here is CASSYSGKTNTEAFF. In DNA form, the CDR3 reads TGTGCCAGCAGTTACTCGGGGAAGACGAACACTGAAGCTTTCTTT.